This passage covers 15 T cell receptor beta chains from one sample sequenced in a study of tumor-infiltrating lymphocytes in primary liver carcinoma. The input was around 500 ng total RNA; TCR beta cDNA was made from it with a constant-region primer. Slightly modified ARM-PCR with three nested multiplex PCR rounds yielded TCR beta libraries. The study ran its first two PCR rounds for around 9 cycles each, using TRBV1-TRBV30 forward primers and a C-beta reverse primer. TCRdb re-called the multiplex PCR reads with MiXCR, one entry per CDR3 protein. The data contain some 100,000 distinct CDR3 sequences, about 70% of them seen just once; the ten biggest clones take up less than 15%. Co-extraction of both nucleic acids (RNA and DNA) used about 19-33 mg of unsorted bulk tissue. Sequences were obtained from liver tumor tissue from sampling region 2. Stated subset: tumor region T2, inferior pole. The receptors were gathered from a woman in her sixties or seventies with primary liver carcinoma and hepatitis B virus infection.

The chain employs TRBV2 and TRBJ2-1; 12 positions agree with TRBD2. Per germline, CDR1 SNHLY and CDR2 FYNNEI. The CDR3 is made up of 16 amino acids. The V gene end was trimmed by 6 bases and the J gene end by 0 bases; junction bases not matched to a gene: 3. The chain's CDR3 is CASRETSGSSYNEQFF. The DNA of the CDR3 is TGTGCCAGCAGGGAGACTAGCGGGAGCTCCTACAATGAGCAGTTCTTC.

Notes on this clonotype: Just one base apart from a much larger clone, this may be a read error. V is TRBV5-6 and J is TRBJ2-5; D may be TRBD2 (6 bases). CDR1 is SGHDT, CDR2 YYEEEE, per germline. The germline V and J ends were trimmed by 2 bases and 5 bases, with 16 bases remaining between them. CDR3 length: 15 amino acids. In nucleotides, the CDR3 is TGTGCCAGCAGCTTATGGGAGGACCCTATGGAGACCCAGTACTTC. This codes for CASSLWEDPMETQYF.

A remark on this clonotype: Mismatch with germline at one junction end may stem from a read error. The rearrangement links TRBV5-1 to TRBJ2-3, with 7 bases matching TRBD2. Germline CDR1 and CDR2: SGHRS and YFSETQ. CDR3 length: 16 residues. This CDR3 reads CASRKGGGSSTDMQYF. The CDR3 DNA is TGCGCCAGCCGAAAGGGTGGCGGGAGTAGCACAGATATGCAGTATTTT.

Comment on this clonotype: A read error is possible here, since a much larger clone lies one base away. The CDR3: CASSGRQRTNTGELFF. CDR3 coding DNA: TGTGCCAGCAGTGGAAGACAGAGAACGAACACCGGGGAGCTGTTTTTT. The rearrangement joins TRBV2 to TRBJ2-2; tentatively, D is TRBD1 (5 bases). CDR3 length: 16 residues. Looked up from germline, CDR1 is SNHLY and CDR2 is FYNNEI. V was clipped by 4 bases and J by 0 bases, with 12 bases between them.

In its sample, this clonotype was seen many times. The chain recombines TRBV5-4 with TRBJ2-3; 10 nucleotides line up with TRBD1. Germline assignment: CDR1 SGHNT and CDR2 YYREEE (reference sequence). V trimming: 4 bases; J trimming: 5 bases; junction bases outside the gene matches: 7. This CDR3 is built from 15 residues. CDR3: CASSVGQGSVDTQYF. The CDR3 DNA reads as TGTGCCAGCAGCGTGGGACAGGGGAGTGTAGATACGCAGTATTTT.

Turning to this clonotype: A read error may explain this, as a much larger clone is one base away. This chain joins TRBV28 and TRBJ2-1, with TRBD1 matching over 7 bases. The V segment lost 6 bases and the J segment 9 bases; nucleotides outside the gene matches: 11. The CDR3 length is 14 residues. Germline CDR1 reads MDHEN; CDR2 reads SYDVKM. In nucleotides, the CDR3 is TGTGCCAGCAGAAGGACAGGTGGGTTTTGTGAGCAGTTCTTC. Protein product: CASRRTGGFCEQFF.

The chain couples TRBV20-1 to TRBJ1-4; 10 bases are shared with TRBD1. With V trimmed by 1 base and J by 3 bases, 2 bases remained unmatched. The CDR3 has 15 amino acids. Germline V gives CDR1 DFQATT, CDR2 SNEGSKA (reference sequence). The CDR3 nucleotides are TGCAGTGCTAGAGGACAGGGGGCTGCTAATGAAAAACTGTTTTTT. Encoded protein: CSARGQGAANEKLFF.

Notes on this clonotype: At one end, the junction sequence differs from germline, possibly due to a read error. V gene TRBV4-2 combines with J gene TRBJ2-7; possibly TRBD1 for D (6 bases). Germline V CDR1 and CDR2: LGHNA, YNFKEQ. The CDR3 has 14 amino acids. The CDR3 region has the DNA TGTGCCAACAGCCGGACGGACAGTCCCTACGAACAGTACTTC. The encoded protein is CANSRTDSPYEQYF.

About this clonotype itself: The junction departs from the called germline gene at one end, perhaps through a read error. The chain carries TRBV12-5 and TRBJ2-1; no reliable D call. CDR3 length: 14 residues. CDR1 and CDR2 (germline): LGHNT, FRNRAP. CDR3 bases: TGTGCTAGTGCTCTGGACGGATCATACAATGAGGAGTTCTTC. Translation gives CASALDGSYNEEFF.

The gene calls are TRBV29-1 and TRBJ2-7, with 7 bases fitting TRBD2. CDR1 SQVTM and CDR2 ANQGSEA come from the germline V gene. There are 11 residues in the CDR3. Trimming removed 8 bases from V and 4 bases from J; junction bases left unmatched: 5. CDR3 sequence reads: CSTGGSYEQYF. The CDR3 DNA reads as TGCAGCACCGGGGGGTCATACGAGCAGTACTTC.

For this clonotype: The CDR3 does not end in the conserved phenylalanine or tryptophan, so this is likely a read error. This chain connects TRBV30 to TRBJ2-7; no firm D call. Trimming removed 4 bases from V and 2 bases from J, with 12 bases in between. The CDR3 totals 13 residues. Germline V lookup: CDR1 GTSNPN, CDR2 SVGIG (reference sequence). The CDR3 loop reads CAWMSPQTYEQYS. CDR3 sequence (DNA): TGTGCCTGGATGTCCCCGCAGACCTACGAGCAGTACTCC.

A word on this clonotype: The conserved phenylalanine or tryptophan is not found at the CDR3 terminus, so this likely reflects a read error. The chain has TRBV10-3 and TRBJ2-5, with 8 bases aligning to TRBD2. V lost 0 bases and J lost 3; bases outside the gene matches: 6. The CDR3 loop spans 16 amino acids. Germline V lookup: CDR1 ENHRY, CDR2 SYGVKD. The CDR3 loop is CAISESGTSGKETQYV. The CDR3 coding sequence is TGTGCCATCAGTGAGTCCGGGACTAGTGGGAAAGAGACCCAGTACGTC.

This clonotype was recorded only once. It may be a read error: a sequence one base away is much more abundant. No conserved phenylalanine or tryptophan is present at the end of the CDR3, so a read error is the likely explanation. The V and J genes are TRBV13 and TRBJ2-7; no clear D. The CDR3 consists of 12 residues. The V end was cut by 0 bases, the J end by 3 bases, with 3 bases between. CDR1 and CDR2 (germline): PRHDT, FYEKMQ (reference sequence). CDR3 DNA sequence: TGTGCCAGCAGCTTAGGAATCTACGAGCAGTACTTA. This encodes CASSLGIYEQYL.

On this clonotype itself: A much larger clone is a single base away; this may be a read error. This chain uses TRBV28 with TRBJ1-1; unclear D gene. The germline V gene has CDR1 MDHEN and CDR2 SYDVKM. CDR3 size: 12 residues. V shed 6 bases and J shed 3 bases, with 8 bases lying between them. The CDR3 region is CASSREYTEAFF. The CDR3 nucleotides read TGTGCCAGCAGCCGGGAGTACACTGAAGCTTTCTTT. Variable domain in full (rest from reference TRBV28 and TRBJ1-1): DVKVTQSSRYLVKRTGEKVFLECVQDMDHENMFWYRQDPGLGLRLIYFSYDVKMKEKGDIPEGYSVSREKKERFSLILESASTNQTSMYLCASSREYTEAFFGQGTRLTVV.

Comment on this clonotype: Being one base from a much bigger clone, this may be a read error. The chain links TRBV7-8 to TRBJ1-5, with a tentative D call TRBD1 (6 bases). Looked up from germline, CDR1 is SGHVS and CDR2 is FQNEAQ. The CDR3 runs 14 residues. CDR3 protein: CVSSTGQINQPQHF. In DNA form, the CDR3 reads TGTGTCAGCAGCACCGGACAGATTAATCAGCCCCAGCATTTT.